This T cell receptor beta chain was found in a study of cytomegalovirus exposure and HLA in healthy donors. Overall study findings and caveats: The study flagged some 170 TCR beta chains as cytomegalovirus-associated. HLA-A and HLA-B allele assignments for most subjects were reportedly predicted accurately using TCR beta sequences. In a later analysis, V- and J-gene trimming of beta chains associated with a DCLRE1C missense variant, replicated independently.

Germline CDR1 reads MGHDK; CDR2 reads SYGVNS. The CDR3 extends over 14 amino acids. Trimming cost V 8 bases and J 0 bases; bases outside gene matches: 2. Researchers ran the PCR with 60 Vbeta and 13 Jbeta primers. Authors' processing steps: Unique TCR beta chains numbered about 80 million in a later analysis, with roughly 9.9 million shared. Data came from immunoSEQ multiplex PCR; TCRdb stores just in-frame clones and leaves some out. V, J and clone size reflect that table, while D and trimming were determined from the DNA. The table shows 55,000 to 75,000 clones, with 74% occurring only once. This clone was found a few times. What it recognizes is unknown.

What was sequenced was PBMCs. The chain couples TRBV25-1 to TRBJ2-2; 8 bases align to TRBD2. The TCR sequence derives from a human donor in good health. This CDR3 reads CASSAGANTGELFF. The CDR3 bases are TGTGCCAGCTCAGCGGGGGCGAACACCGGGGAGCTGTTTTTT.